A single sample is the source of the 30 T cell receptor beta chains below, sequenced in a study of beta chain features in type 1 diabetes. Study results and caveats: Shorter TCRB CDR3s, moderately but significantly so, marked every one of the four CD4+ subsets in Type 1 diabetes patients.

For these receptors, no antigen is known. Expressed TCRB transcripts got sequenced, as all isolated RNA was reverse transcribed. Assay used: immunoSEQ multiplex PCR; TCRdb lists only in-frame clones, some missing. The sample shows a few hundred thousand clones, around 25% of them seen only once. The specimen sequenced was naive CD4+ T cells from blood. All receptors derive from a woman under 40 with type 1 diabetes.

In its sample, this clone was seen a few times. The chain is built from TRBV20-1 and TRBJ2-1; D remains ambiguous. The CDR3 contains 11 residues. V was clipped by 2 bases and J by 9 bases, with 8 bases between them. Per the germline V gene, CDR1 is DFQATT and CDR2 is SNEGSKA (reference sequence). CDR3 amino acids: CSARLFSEQFF. DNA of the CDR3: TGCAGTGCTAGATTGTTTAGTGAGCAGTTCTTC.

V and J are TRBV5-1 and TRBJ2-5; 11 bases agree with TRBD2. Germline assignment: CDR1 SGHRS and CDR2 YFSETQ. The junction had 10 bases not matched to a gene; V was cut back by 4 bases and J by 5 bases. There are 16 residues in the CDR3. In DNA, the CDR3 is TGCGCCAGCAGCACCTGGGGACTAGCGGAAAGGGAGACCCAGTACTTC. Translation gives CASSTWGLAERETQYF.

This clone has only a few counts. The V call is TRBV18, the J call TRBJ2-1; 10 nucleotides line up with TRBD2. The junction had 7 bases not matched to a gene; V was cut back by 2 bases and J by 6 bases. The CDR3 loop spans 16 amino acids. Germline V gene sequence: CDR1 KGHSH, CDR2 LQKENI. The CDR3 loop is CASSPSSGRAANEQFF. CDR3 in DNA: TGTGCCAGCTCACCAAGCAGCGGGAGGGCCGCCAATGAGCAGTTCTTC.

The chain joins TRBV6-5 to TRBJ1-3, with a weak D call TRBD1 (5 bases). Trimming stripped 6 bases from V and 5 bases from J, with 17 bases between. CDR3 length: 15 amino acids. CDR1 MNHEY and CDR2 SVGAGI come from the germline V gene. CDR3 in amino acids: CASSPERGYRNTIYF. CDR3 DNA sequence: TGTGCCAGCAGCCCCGAGCGGGGGTATCGAAACACCATATATTTT.

V usage is TRBV30 and J usage is TRBJ1-5; perhaps TRBD1 as D (5 bases). Germline assignment: CDR1 GTSNPN and CDR2 SVGIG (reference sequence). This CDR3 comprises 15 residues. The V end lost 0 bases, the J end lost 4 bases, and 13 bases lay between the germline ends. This chain's CDR3 is CAWSVLRGWNQPQHF. For the CDR3, the DNA is TGTGCCTGGAGTGTACTTCGGGGGTGGAATCAGCCCCAGCATTTT.

The chain employs TRBV23-1 and TRBJ2-7; 10 nucleotides match TRBD1. TRBV23-1 is assigned to the ORF class and has an uncertain function. V lost 0 bases and J lost 4; bases outside the gene matches: 3. There are 15 residues in the CDR3. The CDR3 region has the DNA TGCGCCAGCAGTCAATCAGAGGACAGGGGGTACGAGCAGTACTTC. Protein: CASSQSEDRGYEQYF.

The V call is TRBV4-1, the J call TRBJ2-1; weak D call: TRBD1 (6 bases). This CDR3 is built from 11 residues. Between the trimmed V and J ends, which lost 4 bases and 9 bases, there was a span of 7 bases. Per germline, CDR1 MGHRA and CDR2 YSYEKL. CDR3 in DNA: TGCGCCAGCAGCCGAGGGGGTGAGCAGTTCTTC. Its protein is CASSRGGEQFF.

The rearrangement links TRBV15 to TRBJ2-3; 14 bases fit TRBD2. J lost 4 bases, V lost 0 bases, and 6 bases had no gene match. Per germline, CDR1 LNHNV and CDR2 YYDKDF (reference sequence). CDR3 length: 18 amino acids. The CDR3 is CATSRDGLAGGGADTQYF. The CDR3 nucleotides read TGTGCCACCAGCAGAGATGGACTAGCGGGAGGTGGGGCAGATACGCAGTATTTT.

This chain links TRBV7-9 with TRBJ1-1; perhaps TRBD1 as D (5 bases). The germline V gene encodes CDR1 SEHNR and CDR2 FQNEAQ (reference sequence). Trimming pared 5 bases from V and 8 bases from J, leaving 9 bases between. There are 11 residues in the CDR3. The CDR3 DNA follows: TGTGCCAGCAGCCGGGGGATCGAAGCTTTCTTT. Protein sequence: CASSRGIEAFF. The entire variable domain, with the rest obtained from reference TRBV7-9 and TRBJ1-1, is as follows: DTGVSQNPRHKITKRGQNVTFRCDPISEHNRLYWYRQTLGQGPEFLTYFQNEAQLEKSRLLSDRFSAERPKGSFSTLEIQRTEQGDSAMYLCASSRGIEAFFGQGTRLTVV.

The chain is built from TRBV6-6 and TRBJ1-5; a possible D gene is TRBD1 (6 bases). The CDR3 length is 12 residues. Germline CDR1 is MNHNY and CDR2 is SVGAGI (reference sequence). The V and J ends lost 8 bases and 12 bases respectively, with 17 bases between them. DNA for the CDR3: TGTGCCAGCGAAGGCAGACAGGCGAGCCAGCATTTT. It is translated as CASEGRQASQHF.

This clone has more than one count but fewer than ten. The CDR3 sequence is CSVGATLTEAFF. The CDR3 DNA follows: TGCAGCGTTGGGGCCACCCTCACTGAAGCTTTCTTT. The chain has TRBV29-1 and TRBJ1-1, with no clear D. V gave up 4 bases and J gave up 4 bases, with 10 bases separating them. Germline V gives CDR1 SQVTM, CDR2 ANQGSEA. There are 12 residues in the CDR3.

The gene calls are TRBV4-2 and TRBJ2-7; 10 nucleotides agree with TRBD2. This CDR3 is built from 16 residues. Germline V gives CDR1 LGHNA, CDR2 YNFKEQ. Trimming removed 0 bases from V and 3 bases from J; junction bases left unmatched: 5. The CDR3 DNA is TGTGCCAGCAGCCAAGAAATAGCGGGAGGAATCTACGAGCAGTACTTC. It translates to CASSQEIAGGIYEQYF.

This clone turned up a few times. V is TRBV11-1 and J is TRBJ2-3, with TRBD1 matching over 10 bases. V gave up 5 bases and J gave up 4 bases; unmatched junction bases: 6. This CDR3 contains 15 residues. Germline V gene data show CDR1 as SGHAT and CDR2 as FQDESV (reference sequence). The CDR3 spells CASSPWTGGSDTQYF. The CDR3 DNA is TGTGCCAGCAGCCCGTGGACAGGGGGATCAGATACGCAGTATTTT.

The gene calls are TRBV2 and TRBJ2-3; TRBD2 matches 11 bases. V lost 11 bases, J lost 4 bases, and 8 bases stayed unmatched. The CDR3 consists of 14 residues. From germline, CDR1 is SNHLY and CDR2 FYNNEI. The CDR3 loop is CAGTLAGGPDTQYF. The CDR3 DNA reads as TGTGCCGGCACCTTAGCGGGAGGGCCAGATACGCAGTATTTT.

The chain has TRBV2 and TRBJ2-2, with D maybe TRBD1 (6 bases). Trimming pared 7 bases from V and 0 bases from J, leaving 12 bases between. The CDR3 runs to 15 residues. CDR1 is SNHLY, CDR2 FYNNEI, per germline. CDR3 loop: CASMQGIANTGELFF. The CDR3 nucleotides are TGTGCCAGCATGCAGGGGATCGCGAACACCGGGGAGCTGTTTTTT.

Worth noting for this clone: The same CDR3 also results from other DNA sequences found in this sample. The CDR3 coding sequence is TGCGCCAGCAGCTTGGGGACTAGCGGCAATGAGCAGTTCTTC. This codes for CASSLGTSGNEQFF. This chain connects TRBV5-1 to TRBJ2-1, with 10 bases matching TRBD2. Per the germline V gene, CDR1 is SGHRS and CDR2 is YFSETQ. The J segment lost 6 bases and the V segment lost 0 bases, leaving 0 bases of the junction unmatched. This CDR3 comprises 14 residues. The full variable domain, completed using reference TRBV5-1 and TRBJ2-1, is KAGVTQTPRYLIKTRGQQVTLSCSPISGHRSVSWYQQTPGQGLQFLFEYFSETQRNKGNFPGRFSGRQFSNSRSEMNVSTLELGDSALYLCASSLGTSGNEQFFGPGTRLTVL.

This clone appeared a few times. V and J are TRBV27 and TRBJ2-7; TRBD2 matches at 10 bases. The length of the CDR3 is 14 residues. Germline V lookup: CDR1 MNHEY, CDR2 SMNVEV (reference sequence). The J segment lost 2 bases and the V segment lost 5 bases, leaving 3 bases of the junction unmatched. The CDR3 sequence is CASSHLAGAYEQYF. The CDR3 DNA follows: TGTGCCAGCAGTCACCTAGCGGGAGCCTACGAGCAGTACTTC.

The J gene is TRBJ2-5, the V gene TRBV6-6, with TRBD2 identical over 7 bases. The CDR3 has 13 residues. Trimming cost V 7 bases and J 1 base; bases outside gene matches: 3. Per the germline V gene, CDR1 is MNHNY and CDR2 is SVGAGI (reference sequence). The CDR3 protein is CASIPSGQETQYF. The DNA for the CDR3 is TGTGCCAGCATCCCTAGCGGCCAAGAGACCCAGTACTTC.

This clone occurred a few times. CDR3 amino acids: CASSQGWGAGANVLTF. The CDR3 nucleotides read TGCGCCAGCAGCCAAGGCTGGGGAGCTGGGGCCAACGTCCTGACTTTC. The chain is built from TRBV4-1 and TRBJ2-6, with D possibly matching TRBD2 (5 bases). The CDR3 is made up of 16 amino acids. V lost 1 base and J 2 bases, leaving 9 bases between the germline ends. Germline CDR1 MGHRA, CDR2 YSYEKL.

The V and J genes are TRBV4-1 and TRBJ2-7; D perhaps matches TRBD2 (6 bases). From germline, CDR1 is MGHRA and CDR2 YSYEKL. V shed 5 bases and J shed 1 base, with 12 bases lying between them. This CDR3 has 14 residues. This CDR3 reads CASSTSLGSYEQYF. In DNA, the CDR3 is TGCGCCAGCAGCACTAGCCTTGGTTCCTACGAGCAGTACTTC.

This clone was seen a handful of times. J is TRBJ2-5 and V is TRBV20-1, with a tentative D call TRBD2 (6 bases). Germline V gene lookup returns CDR1 DFQATT and CDR2 SNEGSKA (reference sequence). There are 11 residues in the CDR3. Trimming shortened V by 6 bases and J by 7 bases, and 12 bases separated the two germline ends. The CDR3 reads CSAPEGGTQYF. For the CDR3, the DNA is TGCAGTGCGCCGGAGGGAGGGACCCAGTACTTC.

The rearrangement links TRBV9 to TRBJ2-5, with a tentative D call TRBD1 (5 bases). The CDR3 consists of 14 residues. With 3 bases removed from V and 5 bases from J, the gap between germline ends came to 14 bases. From germline, CDR1 is SGDLS and CDR2 YYNGEE. CDR3 amino acids: CASSAGAGWETQYF. The DNA for the CDR3 is TGTGCCAGCAGCGCTGGGGCCGGCTGGGAGACCCAGTACTTC.

The chain joins TRBV5-1 to TRBJ1-5, with 8 bases aligning to TRBD1. The V gene's germline CDR1 is SGHRS and CDR2 YFSETQ. V lost 1 base and J lost 7; bases outside the gene matches: 7. The CDR3 extends over 15 amino acids. The CDR3 DNA is TGCGCCAGCAGCTTGCCCGGACAGGGCGAGCAGCCCCAGCATTTT. Translated: CASSLPGQGEQPQHF.

The rearrangement links TRBV7-9 to TRBJ1-1; D not certain. Per the germline V gene, CDR1 is SEHNR and CDR2 is FQNEAQ (reference sequence). Trimming shortened V by 0 bases and J by 11 bases, and 13 bases separated the two germline ends. The CDR3 is 13 amino acids. CDR3 nucleotide sequence: TGTGCCAGCAGCTTAGCCCGTGCGCCCCTCGCTTTCTTT. This gives the protein CASSLARAPLAFF. Together with reference TRBV7-9 and TRBJ1-1, the CDR3 gives the full variable domain: DTGVSQNPRHKITKRGQNVTFRCDPISEHNRLYWYRQTLGQGPEFLTYFQNEAQLEKSRLLSDRFSAERPKGSFSTLEIQRTEQGDSAMYLCASSLARAPLAFFGQGTRLTVV.

J is TRBJ2-1 and V is TRBV5-7; 8 bases fit TRBD2. TRBV5-7 counts as an open reading frame of uncertain function. The CDR3 sequence is 18 residues long. V shed 4 bases and J 7 bases; nucleotides not matched to a gene: 19. The CDR3 DNA follows: TGTGCCAGCAGCCAGGAGAATAGGAGCGGGACTAGAAGGAATGAGCAGTTCTTC. This codes for CASSQENRSGTRRNEQFF.

As to this clone: The same CDR3 can be traced to other DNA sequences in this sample. This chain links TRBV30 with TRBJ2-7; D uncertain. From germline, CDR1 is GTSNPN and CDR2 SVGIG (reference sequence). Trimming took 3 bases from V and 2 from J, leaving 5 bases between them. The CDR3 sequence is 11 residues long. The CDR3 DNA is TGTGCCTGGAGCCGAGCCTACGAGCAGTACTTC. Translation: CAWSRAYEQYF.

This clone has only a few counts. The chain carries TRBV9 and TRBJ2-5; weak D call: TRBD2 (6 bases). V lost 2 bases and J lost 3, with 14 bases in between. This CDR3 has 15 amino acids. Germline V CDR1 and CDR2: SGDLS, YYNGEE. This CDR3 reads CASSVFGTPEETQYF. CDR3 nucleotides: TGTGCCAGCAGCGTCTTCGGGACTCCCGAAGAGACCCAGTACTTC.

J is TRBJ2-3 and V is TRBV5-1; D remains ambiguous. The CDR3 covers 11 residues. Between the trimmed V and J ends, which lost 4 bases and 5 bases, there was a span of 5 bases. From germline, CDR1 is SGHRS and CDR2 YFSETQ. The CDR3 protein is CASSPKDTQYF. CDR3 DNA sequence: TGCGCCAGCAGCCCCAAAGATACGCAGTATTTT.

This clone came up a few times. The chain has TRBV6-5 and TRBJ2-1; D is unresolved. The CDR3 covers 15 residues. V lost 2 bases and J 0 bases, leaving 8 bases between the germline ends. Germline V lookup: CDR1 MNHEY, CDR2 SVGAGI. CDR3 region: CASSYTPNSYNEQFF. As DNA, the CDR3 is TGTGCCAGCAGTTACACACCAAACTCCTACAATGAGCAGTTCTTC.

In its sample, this clone was seen a few times. The chain combines TRBV5-4 with TRBJ2-1, with 7 bases lining up with TRBD1. Germline CDR1 SGHNT, CDR2 YYREEE (reference sequence). The CDR3 covers 17 residues. Unmatched junction bases numbered 13, after V lost 4 bases and J lost 3 bases. The CDR3 here is CASSIPGQMKIYNEQFF. CDR3 coding DNA: TGTGCCAGCAGCATACCGGGACAGATGAAAATCTACAATGAGCAGTTCTTC.